The 23 T cell receptor beta chains listed next were all sequenced from one sample in a study of blood T cell repertoires in COVID-19. Here immunoSEQ multiplex PCR was the method, and the copy in TCRdb shows in-frame clones only, minus some. This sample yields about 180,000 clones, of which more than 70% are seen a single time; 7% to 10% belongs to the top ten. The sample comprised PBMCs or T cells enriched from blood (not recorded which). These receptors all stem from a woman in her 30s who had recovered from COVID-19.

This sequence joins TRBV28 and TRBJ2-7; TRBD2 matches 7 bases. CDR3 length equals 15 residues. Looked up from germline, CDR1 is MDHEN and CDR2 is SYDVKM. After removal of 6 bases from V and 6 bases from J, the junction contained 14 bases not matched to a gene. The chain's CDR3 is CASSPVSSGSGEQYF. The CDR3, as DNA: TGTGCCAGCAGCCCGGTTTCTAGCGGATCTGGCGAGCAGTACTTC. The variable domain in full, completed from reference TRBV28 and TRBJ2-7, reads DVKVTQSSRYLVKRTGEKVFLECVQDMDHENMFWYRQDPGLGLRLIYFSYDVKMKEKGDIPEGYSVSREKKERFSLILESASTNQTSMYLCASSPVSSGSGEQYFGPGTRLTVT.

J is TRBJ1-1 and V is TRBV7-9, with a possible D match to TRBD1 (5 bases). Germline CDR1 SEHNR, CDR2 FQNEAQ (reference sequence). The CDR3 consists of 14 residues. Trimming took 5 bases from V and 1 from J, leaving 11 bases between them. The CDR3 DNA is TGTGCCAGCAGCGAGACTCAGGGGAACACTGAAGCTTTCTTT. Translated: CASSETQGNTEAFF.

The V gene is TRBV3-1 (or the pseudogene TRBV3-2), the J gene TRBJ1-3; 8 nucleotides agree with TRBD1. Germline assignment: CDR1 LGHDT and CDR2 YNNKEL (reference sequence). V trimming: 4 bases; J trimming: 0 bases; junction bases outside the gene matches: 5. The CDR3 sequence is 16 residues long. This CDR3 is CASSPWTGRSGNTIYF. The CDR3 region has the DNA TGTGCCAGCAGCCCTTGGACAGGGCGCTCTGGAAACACCATATATTTT.

The chain couples TRBV5-4 to TRBJ2-5; 7 bases are shared with TRBD2. This CDR3 has 16 amino acids. With V trimmed by 0 bases and J by 5 bases, 10 bases remained unmatched. Germline CDR1 reads SGHNT; CDR2 reads YYREEE (reference sequence). The CDR3 region is CASSLEASGSRETQYF. For the CDR3, the DNA is TGTGCCAGCAGCTTGGAGGCTAGCGGATCTCGTGAGACCCAGTACTTC. Combining the CDR3 with reference TRBV5-4 and TRBJ2-5 gives the whole variable domain ETGVTQSPTHLIKTRGQQVTLRCSSQSGHNTVSWYQQALGQGPQFIFQYYREEENGRGNFPPRFSGLQFPNYSSELNVNALELDDSALYLCASSLEASGSRETQYFGPGTRLLVL.

The V gene is TRBV19, the J gene TRBJ2-1, with a tentative D call TRBD2 (7 bases). CDR3 length equals 15 residues. V lost 5 bases and J 6 bases, leaving 17 bases between the germline ends. Germline assignment: CDR1 LNHDA and CDR2 SQIVND (reference sequence). CDR3 nucleotides: TGTGCCAGTAGTCGGGGGGCGGGAGTGAGCAATGAGCAGTTCTTC. It specifies CASSRGAGVSNEQFF.

The chain carries TRBV28 and TRBJ2-1; D is perhaps TRBD1 (6 bases). CDR1 and CDR2 (germline): MDHEN, SYDVKM. Trimming cost V 4 bases and J 8 bases, with 9 bases left between them. CDR3 size: 12 residues. The CDR3 is CASSSKGDEQFF. Written as DNA, the CDR3 is TGTGCCAGCAGTTCCAAGGGGGATGAGCAGTTCTTC.

The chain is built from TRBV29-1 and TRBJ2-1; TRBD2 might be the D (6 bases). The CDR3 has 12 amino acids. V lost 6 bases to trimming and J lost 2 bases, with 8 bases between them. The germline V gene has CDR1 SQVTM and CDR2 ANQGSEA. This CDR3 reads CSVRTTYNEQFF. The DNA of the CDR3 is TGCAGCGTACGGACTACCTACAATGAGCAGTTCTTC.

The chain couples TRBV5-1 to TRBJ2-1; 7 nucleotides agree with TRBD2. Germline trimming cut 0 bases from V and 1 base from J; bases unmatched to any gene: 7. Per the germline V gene, CDR1 is SGHRS and CDR2 is YFSETQ. The CDR3 contains 17 residues. CDR3 bases: TGCGCCAGCAGCTTGGCGCCAGCGGGGAGTTCCTACAATGAGCAGTTCTTC. It codes for CASSLAPAGSSYNEQFF.

This clone was detected only once. The chain combines TRBV20-1 with TRBJ1-2, with 8 bases that match TRBD1. The germline V gene encodes CDR1 DFQATT and CDR2 SNEGSKA (reference sequence). This CDR3 spans 15 amino acids. The ends lost 3 bases at V and 2 bases at J; junction bases unmatched: 8. CDR3 sequence: CSASRGQGLNYGYTF. DNA for the CDR3: TGCAGTGCTAGTAGAGGACAGGGACTAAACTATGGCTACACCTTC.

The CDR3 spells CATSDSTSGSLYEQYF. The CDR3 DNA reads TGTGCCACCAGTGACTCCACTAGCGGGAGCCTATACGAGCAGTACTTC. V gene TRBV24-1 combines with J gene TRBJ2-7; 11 bases align to TRBD2. The germline gives CDR1 KGHDR, CDR2 SFDVKD. This CDR3 has 16 residues. Trimming removed 4 bases from V and 4 bases from J; junction bases left unmatched: 8.

The rearrangement links TRBV18 to TRBJ2-7; tentative D call: TRBD2 (6 bases). Germline lookup yields CDR1 KGHSH and CDR2 LQKENI. The CDR3 runs 15 residues. V gave up 3 bases and J gave up 2 bases, with 14 bases separating them. The DNA for the CDR3 is TGTGCCAGCTCACCTCCGGGACTCTCTCCCTACGAGCAGTACTTC. It codes for CASSPPGLSPYEQYF.

The genes are TRBV18 and TRBJ2-3; D may be TRBD1 (6 bases). V lost 4 bases, J lost 2 bases, and 19 bases lay in between. Germline V lookup: CDR1 KGHSH, CDR2 LQKENI. This CDR3 comprises 17 residues. This CDR3 is CASSLTRTVGTTDTQYF. The CDR3 DNA follows: TGTGCCAGCTCACTCACACGGACAGTCGGAACCACAGATACGCAGTATTTT.

V and J are TRBV3-1 (or the pseudogene TRBV3-2) and TRBJ1-5; D gene unclear. V was shortened by 3 bases and J by 2 bases, with 11 bases between the two germline ends. From germline, CDR1 is LGHDT and CDR2 YNNKEL (reference sequence). This CDR3 region has 15 residues. CDR3 sequence (DNA): TGTGCCAGCAGCCATACTAGATCAGGCAATCAGCCCCAGCATTTT. It translates to CASSHTRSGNQPQHF.

V gene TRBV6-6 combines with J gene TRBJ2-2; D might be TRBD1 (5 bases). With 6 bases removed from V and 0 bases from J, the gap between germline ends came to 11 bases. Per the germline V gene, CDR1 is MNHNY and CDR2 is SVGAGI (reference sequence). The CDR3 runs 15 residues. The CDR3 coding sequence is TGTGCCAGCAGCATGGACACCCCGAACACCGGGGAGCTGTTTTTT. Translated: CASSMDTPNTGELFF.

Sample share makes this clone hyperexpanded. The chain recombines TRBV28 with TRBJ2-1; D uncertain. Between the trimmed V and J ends, which lost 1 base and 2 bases, there was a span of 3 bases. The CDR3 has 13 residues. Germline CDR1 and CDR2: MDHEN and SYDVKM. In DNA form, the CDR3 reads TGTGCCAGCAGTTTATATACCTACAATGAGCAGTTCTTC. Residues: CASSLYTYNEQFF.

The genes are TRBV29-1 and TRBJ2-3; TRBD1 aligns across 8 bases. The CDR3 loop spans 15 amino acids. With V trimmed by 8 bases and J by 7 bases, 17 bases remained unmatched. From germline, CDR1 is SQVTM and CDR2 ANQGSEA. The CDR3 region is CSPNPGQALSNTQYF. The CDR3 DNA reads TGCAGCCCGAATCCGGGACAGGCCCTTTCGAATACGCAGTATTTT.

The V and J genes are TRBV5-5 and TRBJ2-1; D possibly corresponds to TRBD2 (6 bases). Trimming left V 2 bases short and J 7 bases short, with 16 bases between. The CDR3 totals 15 residues. CDR1 is SGHKS and CDR2 is YYEKEE in the germline V gene (reference sequence). The CDR3 sequence: CASSFASAYMNEQFF. The CDR3 DNA is TGTGCCAGCAGCTTCGCTAGCGCATACATGAATGAGCAGTTCTTC.

This clone has just one count. The V gene is TRBV20-1, the J gene TRBJ2-3; the match to TRBD2 covers 9 bases. The CDR3 is 15 amino acids. With 3 bases clipped from V and 4 bases from J, the junction kept 8 bases outside the gene matches. Germline V gene lookup returns CDR1 DFQATT and CDR2 SNEGSKA (reference sequence). The chain's CDR3 is CSASRLAGRADTQYF. CDR3 nucleotide sequence: TGCAGTGCTAGTCGGCTAGCGGGACGGGCAGATACGCAGTATTTT.

This clone showed up just a few times. The chain combines TRBV28 with TRBJ2-7; tentative D call: TRBD1 (5 bases). Germline CDR1 is MDHEN and CDR2 is SYDVKM. CDR3 length equals 13 residues. Between the trimmed V and J ends, which lost 4 bases and 2 bases, there was a span of 9 bases. In DNA, the CDR3 is TGTGCCAGCAGTTCCTACAGGACCTACGAGCAGTACTTC. Its translation is CASSSYRTYEQYF.

A few counts support this clone. The chain carries TRBV21-1 and TRBJ1-2; TRBD1 reflects the table's D call only, with no check against the DNA. TRBV21-1 is a pseudogene locus. CDR3 length equals 17 residues. The CDR3 region has the DNA TGTGCCAGCAGCAAAGAAAGGGAGAAGACAGGGACCCATGGCTACACCTTC. Its translation: CASSKEREKTGTHGYTF.

The chain has TRBV19 and TRBJ2-1, with 7 positions matching TRBD1. This CDR3 comprises 11 residues. Germline V gene sequence: CDR1 LNHDA, CDR2 SQIVND (reference sequence). V shed 6 bases and J 9 bases; nucleotides not matched to a gene: 2. CDR3 sequence (DNA): TGTGCCAGTAGGAGACAGGGTGAGCAGTTCTTC. This sequence encodes CASRRQGEQFF.

The J gene is TRBJ1-4, the V gene TRBV6-6; D might be TRBD1 (5 bases). The CDR3 runs to 15 residues. The germline gives CDR1 MNHNY, CDR2 SVGAGI (reference sequence). The V gene lost 6 bases and the J gene lost 1 base, with 12 bases spanning the gap. For the CDR3, the DNA is TGTGCCAGCAGGCGGGCGGGGGGAACTAATGAAAAACTGTTTTTT. Translated: CASRRAGGTNEKLFF.

This clone has just a few counts. The J gene is TRBJ2-1, the V gene TRBV5-1; 10 bases are a match to TRBD2. CDR1 and CDR2 (germline): SGHRS, YFSETQ. V lost 0 bases to trimming and J lost 9 bases; unmatched junction nucleotides: 15. There are 18 residues in the CDR3. In DNA, the CDR3 is TGCGCCAGCAGCTTGGGGGTCCCTAGCGGGAGTCGGCGGAGTGAGCAGTTCTTC. It is translated as CASSLGVPSGSRRSEQFF.